A single TCR beta chain is shown here with its context. This sample was included in a study of Ad26.COV2.S vaccination and SARS-CoV-2 variants. CDR1 and CDR2 from the germline V gene are SGHRS and YFSETQ. Trimming removed 0 bases at V and 2 bases at J, with 5 bases between. This CDR3 is built from 13 residues. Profiled with immunoSEQ multiplex PCR; TCRdb holds only in-frame clones, not every one. The sample lists roughly 100,000 clones; over 70% were seen once. The sequence derives from a human donor who had recovered from COVID-19. The chain has TRBV5-1 and TRBJ2-5; the D is unclear. Sequencing used peripheral blood, obtained after recovery from COVID-19. The CDR3 DNA follows: TGCGCCAGCAGCTTGGCCCCACAAGAGACCCAGTACTTC. It encodes CASSLAPQETQYF.